This TCR beta chain stems from a study of T cells in Graves' hyperthyroidism and ophthalmopathy. Amplification of TCR beta CDR3 regions used RNA as the template. Initially, a first-round RT-PCR of the TCR CDR3 employed the HTBI primer set. TCRdb redid the calling of the multiplex PCR reads with MiXCR, one entry per CDR3 protein. The table includes about 840,000 distinct CDR3 sequences, approximately 40% detected once. On this clonotype itself: Its antigen remains unknown. This may stem from a read error, because a much larger clone lies one nucleotide away.

Lactation, pregnancy, other autoimmune disease or uncontrolled infection excluded patients. The authors took PBMCs from 10 ml fresh peripheral blood. Study-level results: Clonotypes that were expanded in thyroid above 0.001 mostly appeared in blood too. The authors' 13 V-J model separated ophthalmopathy from stable hyperthyroidism.

The V gene's germline CDR1 is SEHNR and CDR2 FQNEAQ (reference sequence). CDR3 length: 13 amino acids. Sequenced input: blood. This chain links TRBV7-9 with TRBJ1-2; 11 bases map to TRBD1. The receptor comes from a man younger than 30 with Graves' hyperthyroidism. For the CDR3, the DNA is TGTGTCAGCAGCGGGGGACAGGGGGATGGCTACACCTTC. It yields the protein CVSSGGQGDGYTF.